This T cell receptor beta chain appears in the sequencing data of a study of OX40 agonist ivuxolimab in advanced cancers. Whole-study context: Patients were roughly 81% male with ages roughly 20 to 90, mean around 58.

Clones were read by immunoSEQ multiplex PCR, and TCRdb kept only the in-frame ones, dropping some. In the table there are 57,000 or so clones, approximately 91% of which are singletons. The table lists this clone with a few counts. Its antigen remains unknown. Enrollment shut out patients with autoimmune disease history or systemic immunosuppression. This CDR3 region has 13 residues. From germline, CDR1 is LNHDA and CDR2 SQIVND (reference sequence). Trimming took off 3 bases at V and 3 bases at J, with 8 bases between the two ends. Findings and caveats of the study: People who partly responded at 0.1-3.0 mg/kg had some of the least clonal expansion seen. Expanded peripheral T-cell antigen specificity went undetermined.

The chain recombines TRBV19 with TRBJ1-1, with D unclear. This TCR was recovered from an adult with an advanced solid tumor such as melanoma, head and neck, liver or kidney cancer. The starting material was CD4+ or CD8+ T cells sorted from blood, obtained in a trial of the OX40 agonist ivuxolimab. The CDR3 sequence is CASSMVIHTEAFF. CDR3 in DNA: TGTGCCAGTAGTATGGTCATTCACACTGAAGCTTTCTTT.